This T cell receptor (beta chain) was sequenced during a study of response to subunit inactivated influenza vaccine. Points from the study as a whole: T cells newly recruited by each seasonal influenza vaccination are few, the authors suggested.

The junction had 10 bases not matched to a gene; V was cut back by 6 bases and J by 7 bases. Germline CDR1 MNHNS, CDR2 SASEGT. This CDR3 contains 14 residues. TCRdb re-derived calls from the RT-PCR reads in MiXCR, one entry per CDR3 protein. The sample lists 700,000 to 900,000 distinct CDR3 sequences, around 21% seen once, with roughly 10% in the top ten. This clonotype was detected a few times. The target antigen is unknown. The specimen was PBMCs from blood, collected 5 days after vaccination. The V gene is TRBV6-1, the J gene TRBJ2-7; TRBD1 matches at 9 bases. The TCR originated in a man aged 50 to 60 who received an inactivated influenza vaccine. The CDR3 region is CASSSPGQGWEQYF. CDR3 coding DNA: TGTGCCAGCAGCTCACCGGGACAGGGATGGGAGCAGTACTTC.